This paragraph covers one T cell receptor (beta chain) sequence. It was at deep level that the assay was run. Libraries were prepared by immunoSEQ multiplex PCR; TCRdb keeps only in-frame clonotypes and omits some of them. This sample has about 610,000 clones, with approximately 96% found just once. The data were obtained in a study of shared clonotypes between healthy human individuals. Germline V lookup: CDR1 MNHEY, CDR2 SMNVEV (reference sequence). Between the trimmed V and J ends, which lost 0 bases and 1 base, there was a span of 6 bases. The CDR3 covers 14 residues. CD45RO-negative, CCR7-positively selected cells formed the naive CD8 fraction, excluding terminally differentiated effector memory CD45RA+ cells. The donors, all of them Caucasian adults, lived in Nashville, Tennessee.

The chain has TRBV27 and TRBJ1-1, with a weak D call TRBD1 (5 bases). This TCR was recovered from a woman in her 30s in good health. The sample was naive CD8+ T cells sorted from blood. The CDR3 nucleotides read TGTGCCAGCAGTTTATCAGGGGAGAACACTGAAGCTTTCTTT. Translating it yields CASSLSGENTEAFF.